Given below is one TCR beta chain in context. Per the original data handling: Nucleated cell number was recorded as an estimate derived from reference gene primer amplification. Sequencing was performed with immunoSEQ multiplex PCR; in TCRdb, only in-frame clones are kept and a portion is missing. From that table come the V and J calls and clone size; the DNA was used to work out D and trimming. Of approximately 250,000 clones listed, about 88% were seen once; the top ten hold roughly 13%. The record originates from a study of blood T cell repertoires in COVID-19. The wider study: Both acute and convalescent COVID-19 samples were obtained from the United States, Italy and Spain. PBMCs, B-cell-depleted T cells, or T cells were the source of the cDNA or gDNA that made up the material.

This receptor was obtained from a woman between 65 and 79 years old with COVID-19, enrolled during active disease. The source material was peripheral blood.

CDR3 nucleotides: TGTGCCAGCAGCTGGGGCGGGGGCCCTAATGAAAAACTGTTTTTT. Encoded protein: CASSWGGGPNEKLFF. The rearrangement joins TRBV5-6 to TRBJ1-4; perhaps TRBD1 as D (6 bases). Germline V gives CDR1 SGHDT, CDR2 YYEEEE. The ends were cut back, 3 bases at V and 3 bases at J, with 12 bases in the middle. The length of the CDR3 is 15 residues.